This T cell receptor beta chain stems from a study of blood T cell repertoires in COVID-19. Study-level background: The United States, Italy and Spain were the sources of the acute and convalescent COVID-19 samples. T cells, B-cell-depleted T cells, or PBMCs provided the cDNA or gDNA that served as material.

Original processing notes: By means of reference gene primer amplification, nucleated cell counts were estimated. The assay was immunoSEQ multiplex PCR, and TCRdb's table has in-frame clones only and misses some. That table is the source of V, J and clone size, and D and trimming were worked out from the DNA. The sample has approximately 96,000 clones; about 95% are singletons. V lost 0 bases to trimming and J lost 6 bases, with 10 bases between them. Looked up from germline, CDR1 is KGHSH and CDR2 is LQKENI. CDR3 size: 14 residues. The clonotype originates from a human donor with active COVID-19. The donor label of this sample is uncertain. This sequence joins TRBV18 and TRBJ2-3; D gene ambiguous. The source material was peripheral blood. CDR3 loop: CASSPPSDFDTQYF. CDR3 bases: TGTGCCAGCTCACCACCGTCCGACTTCGATACGCAGTATTTT.